Shown below are 22 T cell receptor beta chains from a single sample sequenced in a study of cytomegalovirus exposure and HLA in healthy donors. The PCR ran on 60 Vbeta and 13 Jbeta primers. Profiled with immunoSEQ multiplex PCR; TCRdb holds only in-frame clones, not every one. The top ten hold 6.5% to 9.5% of the sample, which has 90,000 to 140,000 clones, around four fifths seen once. Sample: PBMCs. The receptors originated from a middle-aged woman in good health and CMV-seropositive.

V is TRBV11-2 and J is TRBJ1-1, with 8 bases aligning to TRBD1. The V gene's germline CDR1 is SGHAT and CDR2 FQNNGV. Trimming took 6 bases from V and 2 from J; bases not matched to a gene: 2. The CDR3 contains 13 residues. The CDR3 nucleotides are TGTGCCAGCAGGGGACAGGTTAACACTGAAGCTTTCTTT. It is translated as CASRGQVNTEAFF.

The rearrangement joins TRBV6-6 to TRBJ2-7; D perhaps matches TRBD2 (6 bases). V shed 6 bases and J shed 5 bases, with 20 bases lying between them. Per the germline V gene, CDR1 is MNHNY and CDR2 is SVGAGI (reference sequence). The CDR3 length is 15 residues. The CDR3 loop reads CASRPTGGVNNEQYF. CDR3 nucleotide sequence: TGTGCCAGCAGGCCGACCGGCGGGGTGAACAACGAGCAGTACTTC.

The V and J genes are TRBV11-3 and TRBJ1-6, with a tentative D call TRBD1 (5 bases). Germline-derived CDR1 and CDR2 are SGHNT and YENEEA. The CDR3 sequence is 14 residues long. Trimming shortened V by 5 bases and J by 10 bases, and 15 bases separated the two germline ends. The CDR3 sequence: CASSPGGKSSPLHF. In DNA form, the CDR3 reads TGTGCCAGCAGCCCGGGGGGGAAGAGCTCACCCCTCCACTTT.

The sample holds one count of this clone. The chain combines TRBV6-6 with TRBJ1-5; D gene unclear. The germline gives CDR1 MNHNY, CDR2 SVGAGI (reference sequence). The CDR3 loop spans 12 amino acids. V lost 2 bases and J lost 4, with 3 bases in between. The CDR3 DNA is TGTGCCAGCAGTTACCAAAATCAGCCCCAGCATTTT. This translates into CASSYQNQPQHF.

The chain has TRBV6-5 and TRBJ2-7; TRBD2 is a possible D gene (7 bases). V was trimmed by 1 base and J by 7 bases, leaving 17 bases between them. The length of the CDR3 is 15 residues. The germline CDR1 and CDR2 sequences are MNHEY and SVGAGI. The CDR3 protein is CASSYYGGGAGEQYF. The CDR3 bases are TGTGCCAGCAGTTACTACGGAGGGGGGGCGGGTGAGCAGTACTTC.

The chain carries TRBV7-9 and TRBJ2-7; 8 nucleotides match TRBD2. Germline V gives CDR1 SEHNR, CDR2 FQNEAQ (reference sequence). This CDR3 contains 16 residues. V lost 5 bases, J lost 4 bases, and 13 bases stayed unmatched. The CDR3 protein is CASSPKGGTSGYEQYF. CDR3 sequence (DNA): TGTGCCAGCAGCCCAAAAGGCGGGACTAGTGGATACGAGCAGTACTTC.

Points on this clone: Relative to the germline gene, one junction end is altered; a read error may explain this. The V and J genes are TRBV7-9 and TRBJ1-1; a weak D match, TRBD1 (6 bases). CDR3 size: 13 residues. Germline V gene sequence: CDR1 SEHNR, CDR2 FQNEAQ (reference sequence). In DNA, the CDR3 is TGTTCCAGCAGCTTAGAAGGGGGCACTGAAGCTTTCTTT. Protein product: CSSSLEGGTEAFF.

The J gene is TRBJ2-1, the V gene TRBV9; D is unresolved. From germline, CDR1 is SGDLS and CDR2 YYNGEE. Trimming removed 0 bases at V and 7 bases at J, with 17 bases between. There are 16 residues in the CDR3. This CDR3 is CASSVGPALNYNEQFF. In DNA form, the CDR3 reads TGTGCCAGCAGCGTAGGCCCAGCTCTCAACTATAATGAGCAGTTCTTC.

This chain links TRBV5-6 with TRBJ2-7; TRBD1 agrees at 8 bases. The V segment lost 4 bases and the J segment 0 bases; nucleotides outside the gene matches: 12. This CDR3 has 17 amino acids. The germline V gene encodes CDR1 SGHDT and CDR2 YYEEEE. The DNA of the CDR3 is TGTGCCAGCAGCCCGCCCAGACAGGGGCTCCACTCCTACGAGCAGTACTTC. This codes for CASSPPRQGLHSYEQYF.

V and J are TRBV9 and TRBJ2-1; D is perhaps TRBD2 (7 bases). Trimming cost V 4 bases and J 3 bases, with 17 bases left between them. This CDR3 has 16 residues. From germline, CDR1 is SGDLS and CDR2 YYNGEE. This CDR3 reads CASSPRGGAFYNEQFF. CDR3 nucleotide sequence: TGTGCCAGCAGCCCCCGAGGGGGGGCTTTCTACAATGAGCAGTTCTTC.

This clone is a singleton in its sample. The genes are TRBV27 and TRBJ2-2; no reliable D call. Germline CDR1 is MNHEY and CDR2 is SMNVEV (reference sequence). V lost 3 bases and J 6 bases, leaving 8 bases between the germline ends. There are 13 residues in the CDR3. In nucleotides, the CDR3 is TGTGCCAGCAGTTTCGCCTACGCCGGGGAGCTGTTTTTT. It is translated as CASSFAYAGELFF.

The chain links TRBV6-6 to TRBJ1-2; possibly TRBD1 for D (6 bases). Germline CDR1 is MNHNY and CDR2 is SVGAGI (reference sequence). The V end was cut by 6 bases, the J end by 7 bases, with 18 bases between. The CDR3 sequence is 14 residues long. Written as DNA, the CDR3 is TGTGCCAGCAGGCCCTCCGGGACAACGGGTGGCTACACCTTC. Translating gives CASRPSGTTGGYTF.

The V call is TRBV18, the J call TRBJ2-7; 9 bases are a match to TRBD1. V shed 5 bases and J 0 bases; nucleotides not matched to a gene: 2. This CDR3 comprises 14 residues. Germline-derived CDR1 and CDR2 are KGHSH and LQKENI. The CDR3 protein is CASSSDRGSYEQYF. The CDR3 coding sequence is TGTGCCAGCTCATCGGACAGGGGCTCCTACGAGCAGTACTTC.

This chain links TRBV4-1 with TRBJ2-1, with 11 bases that match TRBD2. The CDR3 is made up of 14 amino acids. Germline trimming cut 2 bases from V and 8 bases from J; bases unmatched to any gene: 2. Germline V gives CDR1 MGHRA, CDR2 YSYEKL. CDR3 sequence (DNA): TGCGCCAGCAGCCAATATAGCGGGAGGGATGAGCAGTTCTTC. Amino acids: CASSQYSGRDEQFF.

V is TRBV29-1 and J is TRBJ1-4; tentative D call: TRBD1 (6 bases). CDR3 size: 13 residues. Trimming stripped 4 bases from V and 8 bases from J, with 14 bases between. Germline V CDR1 and CDR2: SQVTM, ANQGSEA. CDR3 coding DNA: TGCAGCGTTGCTGGCAGGGGAGGGGAAAAACTGTTTTTT. The encoded protein is CSVAGRGGEKLFF.

This sequence joins TRBV4-1 and TRBJ2-7; the match to TRBD2 covers 11 bases. The V segment lost 4 bases and the J segment 9 bases; nucleotides outside the gene matches: 20. CDR3 length equals 18 residues. Germline assignment: CDR1 MGHRA and CDR2 YSYEKL. The CDR3 is CASSPAPGTSGSDSGQYF. CDR3 nucleotide sequence: TGCGCCAGCAGCCCCGCACCCGGGACTAGCGGATCCGACAGTGGGCAGTACTTC.

This clone was seen a few times. This chain joins TRBV7-2 and TRBJ1-4; D uncertain. V was shortened by 3 bases and J by 0 bases, with 5 bases between the two germline ends. Germline CDR1 SGHTA, CDR2 FQGNSA. The CDR3 runs 14 residues. CDR3 protein: CASSFLSTNEKLFF. As DNA, the CDR3 is TGTGCCAGCAGCTTCTTGTCAACTAATGAAAAACTGTTTTTT.

The J gene is TRBJ2-3, the V gene TRBV4-1, with D possibly TRBD2 on 6 matching bases. Deletions cut 4 bases from V and 6 bases from J, with 29 bases between. Germline assignment: CDR1 MGHRA and CDR2 YSYEKL. The CDR3 sequence is 19 residues long. CDR3 in amino acids: CASSPALAWIGGTGDTQYF. CDR3 bases: TGCGCCAGCAGCCCAGCACTGGCCTGGATAGGAGGGACGGGGGATACGCAGTATTTT.

This clone is a singleton in its sample. The chain links TRBV28 to TRBJ2-5; maybe TRBD1 (6 bases). The CDR3 runs 12 residues. V was cut by 4 bases and J by 5 bases, with 8 bases left in between. Germline V gene lookup returns CDR1 MDHEN and CDR2 SYDVKM. The CDR3 reads CASSWGRETQYF. CDR3 nucleotides: TGTGCCAGCAGTTGGGGGCGGGAGACCCAGTACTTC.

This chain connects TRBV15 to TRBJ1-5; unclear D gene. Germline V CDR1 and CDR2: LNHNV, YYDKDF (reference sequence). The V gene lost 4 bases and the J gene lost 4 bases, with 5 bases spanning the gap. The CDR3 covers 12 residues. CDR3 nucleotides: TGTGCCACCAGCACGTATAATCAGCCCCAGCATTTT. As protein: CATSTYNQPQHF.

The chain is built from TRBV5-1 and TRBJ2-1; 14 bases fit TRBD2. V was pared by 3 bases and J by 9 bases, with 11 bases of the junction left unmatched. Germline CDR1 is SGHRS and CDR2 is YFSETQ. The CDR3 is 17 amino acids. The CDR3 nucleotides read TGCGCCAGCAGCTCCCACGGGACTAGCGGGAGTAGGGCTGAGCAGTTCTTC. Amino acids: CASSSHGTSGSRAEQFF.

This clone was counted only a few times. V usage is TRBV19 and J usage is TRBJ2-7; TRBD1 agrees at 8 bases. Germline V gives CDR1 LNHDA, CDR2 SQIVND (reference sequence). Losses at the gene ends were 2 bases for V and 0 bases for J; bases not matched to a gene: 15. There are 19 residues in the CDR3. The CDR3 is CASSIMGWGDRGFSYEQYF. CDR3 in DNA: TGTGCCAGTAGTATAATGGGCTGGGGAGACAGGGGATTCTCCTACGAGCAGTACTTC.